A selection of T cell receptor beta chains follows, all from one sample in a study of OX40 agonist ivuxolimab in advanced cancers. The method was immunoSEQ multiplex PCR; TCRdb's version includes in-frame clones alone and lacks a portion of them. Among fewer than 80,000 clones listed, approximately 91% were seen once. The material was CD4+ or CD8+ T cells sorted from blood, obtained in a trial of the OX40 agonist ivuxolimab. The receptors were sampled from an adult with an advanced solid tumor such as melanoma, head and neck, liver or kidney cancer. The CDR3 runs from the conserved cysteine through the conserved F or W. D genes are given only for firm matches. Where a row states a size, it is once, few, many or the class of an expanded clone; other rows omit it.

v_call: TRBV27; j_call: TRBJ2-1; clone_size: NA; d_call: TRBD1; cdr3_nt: TGTGCCAGCCGCGAGACAGGGTACAATGAGCAGTTCTTC; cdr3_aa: CASRETGYNEQFF
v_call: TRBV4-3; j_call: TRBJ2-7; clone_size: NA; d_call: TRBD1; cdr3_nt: TGCGCCAGCAGCCAAGATACTTACCGAGGGCAGGGGGTCTACGAGCAGTACTTC; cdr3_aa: CASSQDTYRGQGVYEQYF
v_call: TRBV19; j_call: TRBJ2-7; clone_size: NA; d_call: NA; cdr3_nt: TGTGCCAGTAGTATGGCCTCTACCTACGAGCAGTACTTC; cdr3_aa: CASSMASTYEQYF
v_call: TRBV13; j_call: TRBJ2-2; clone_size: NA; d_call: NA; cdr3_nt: TGTGCCAGCAGCTCCCTACAGGTTCGCAACACCGGGGAGCTGTTTTTT; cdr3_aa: CASSSLQVRNTGELFF
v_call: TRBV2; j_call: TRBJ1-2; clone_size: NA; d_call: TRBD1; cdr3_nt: TGTGCCAGCAGTGAATGGGACAGGGGATCCCCTGGGTATGGCTACACCTTC; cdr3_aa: CASSEWDRGSPGYGYTF
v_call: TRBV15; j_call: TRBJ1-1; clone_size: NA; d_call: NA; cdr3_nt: TGTGCCACCAGCAGAGATGCGGAATGGGCTGAAGCTTTCTTT; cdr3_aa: CATSRDAEWAEAFF
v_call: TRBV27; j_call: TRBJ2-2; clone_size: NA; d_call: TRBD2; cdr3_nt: TGTGCCAGCAGTGTGTCTCCCGTGGGCGGGAGCAGCACCGGGGAGCTGTTTTTT; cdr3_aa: CASSVSPVGGSSTGELFF
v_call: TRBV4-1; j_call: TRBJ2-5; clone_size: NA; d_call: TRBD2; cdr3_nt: TGCGCCAGCAGCCAGCTAGCGGGAGATGTGGAGACCCAGTACTTC; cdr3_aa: CASSQLAGDVETQYF
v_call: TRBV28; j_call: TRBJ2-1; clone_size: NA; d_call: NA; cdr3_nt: TGTGCCAGCAGTGTCCACGATTCCTACAATGAGCAGTTCTTC; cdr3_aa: CASSVHDSYNEQFF
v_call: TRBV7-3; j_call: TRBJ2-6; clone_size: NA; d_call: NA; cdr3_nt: TGTGCCAGCAGCTTAATATCAGCGGGCCTCCTCTCTGGGGCCAACGTCCTGACTTTC; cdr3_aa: CASSLISAGLLSGANVLTF
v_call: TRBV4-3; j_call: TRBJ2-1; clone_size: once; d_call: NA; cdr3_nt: TGCGCCAGCAGCCAAGGAAGGAGCTCCTACAATGAGCAGTTCTTC; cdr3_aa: CASSQGRSSYNEQFF
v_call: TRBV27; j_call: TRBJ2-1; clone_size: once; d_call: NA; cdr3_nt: TGTGCCAGCAGTCCCCCCCTAGCCTCCACCTACAATGAGCAGTTCTTC; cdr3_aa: CASSPPLASTYNEQFF
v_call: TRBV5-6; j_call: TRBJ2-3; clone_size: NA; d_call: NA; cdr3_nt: TGTGCCAGCAGCCCACCTAGCTGGGTTCAAGATACGCAGTATTTT; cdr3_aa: CASSPPSWVQDTQYF
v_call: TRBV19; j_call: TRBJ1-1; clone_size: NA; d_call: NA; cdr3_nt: TGTGCCAGTAGTCAAACACTGAACACTGAAGCTTTCTTT; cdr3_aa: CASSQTLNTEAFF
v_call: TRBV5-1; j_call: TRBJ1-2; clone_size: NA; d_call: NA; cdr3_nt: TGCGCCAGCAGCGCCGGGGACTACACCTTC; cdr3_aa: CASSAGDYTF
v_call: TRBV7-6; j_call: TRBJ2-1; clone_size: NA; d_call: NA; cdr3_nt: TGTGCCAGCAGCTTATTTGGACCTGCCTACAATGAGCAGTTCTTC; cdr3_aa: CASSLFGPAYNEQFF
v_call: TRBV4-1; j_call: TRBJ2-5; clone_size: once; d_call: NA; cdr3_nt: TGCGCCAGCAGCCAAGGTTTAACGGGCTCGGAAGAGACCCAGTACTTC; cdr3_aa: CASSQGLTGSEETQYF
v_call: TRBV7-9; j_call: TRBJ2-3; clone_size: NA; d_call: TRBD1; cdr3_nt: TGTGCCAGCAGCTCTTCAGGGGGACCTAGCACAGATACGCAGTATTTT; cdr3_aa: CASSSSGGPSTDTQYF
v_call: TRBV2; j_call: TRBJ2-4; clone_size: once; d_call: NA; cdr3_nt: TGTGCCAACGGACCAGGGGTGGAGTCCAAAAACATTCAGTACTTC; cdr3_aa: CANGPGVESKNIQYF
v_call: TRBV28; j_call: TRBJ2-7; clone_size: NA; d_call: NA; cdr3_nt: TGTGCCAGCAGTTTATGGCAGGGAAGCTCCTACGAGCAGTACTTC; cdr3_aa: CASSLWQGSSYEQYF
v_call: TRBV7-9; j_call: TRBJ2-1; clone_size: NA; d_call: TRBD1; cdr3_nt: TGTGCCAGCAGCTTTAGGTCAGGGGGAAAGTATGAGCAGTTCTTC; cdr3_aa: CASSFRSGGKYEQFF
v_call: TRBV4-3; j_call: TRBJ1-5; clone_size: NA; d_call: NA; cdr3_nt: TGCGCCAGCAGCCAGAGCCTCTATGGCAATCAGCCCCAGCATTTT; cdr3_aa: CASSQSLYGNQPQHF
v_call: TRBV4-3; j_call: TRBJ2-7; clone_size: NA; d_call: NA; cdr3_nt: TGCGCCAGCAGCGACGCCACAGGGCCGGCCTACGAGCAGTACTTC; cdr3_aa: CASSDATGPAYEQYF
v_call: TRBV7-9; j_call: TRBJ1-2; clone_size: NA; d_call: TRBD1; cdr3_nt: TGTGCCAGCAGCTTATTGACAGGGGGCGGGTATGGCTACACCTTC; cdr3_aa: CASSLLTGGGYGYTF
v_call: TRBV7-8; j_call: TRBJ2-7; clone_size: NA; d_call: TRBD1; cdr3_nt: TGTGCCAGCAGCCCCAGGGGGCTTTACGAGCAGTACTTC; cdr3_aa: CASSPRGLYEQYF
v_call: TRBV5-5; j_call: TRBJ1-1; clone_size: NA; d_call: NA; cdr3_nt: TGTGCCAGCAGCCGGGGAGTACCTGAAGCTTTCTTT; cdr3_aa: CASSRGVPEAFF
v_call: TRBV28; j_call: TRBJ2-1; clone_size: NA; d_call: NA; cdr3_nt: TGTGCCAGCAGTTTATCAGGGGCCGGGTACAATGAGCAGTTCTTC; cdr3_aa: CASSLSGAGYNEQFF
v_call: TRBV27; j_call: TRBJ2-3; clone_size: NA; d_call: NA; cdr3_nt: TGTGCCAGCAGGCGGGACAACACAGATACGCAGTATTTT; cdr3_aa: CASRRDNTDTQYF
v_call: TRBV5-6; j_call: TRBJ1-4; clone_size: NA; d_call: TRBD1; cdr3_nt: TGTGCCAGCAGCACGTTACCGGGACAGAGAAATGAAAAACTGTTTTTT; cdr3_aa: CASSTLPGQRNEKLFF
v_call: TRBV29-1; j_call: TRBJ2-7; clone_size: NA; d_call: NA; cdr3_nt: TGCAGCGTTGGCCCGGGCCCCCGGGGCGAGCAGTACTTC; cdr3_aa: CSVGPGPRGEQYF
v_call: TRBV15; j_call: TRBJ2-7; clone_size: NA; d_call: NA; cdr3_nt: TGTGCCACCAGTACACTTATAGGGTCCTACGAGCAGTACTTC; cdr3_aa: CATSTLIGSYEQYF
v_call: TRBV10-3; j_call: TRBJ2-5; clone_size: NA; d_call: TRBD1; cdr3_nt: TGTGCCAGCAGTTACCCCCAGGGGGAAGGGAAAGAGACCCAGTACTTC; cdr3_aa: CASSYPQGEGKETQYF
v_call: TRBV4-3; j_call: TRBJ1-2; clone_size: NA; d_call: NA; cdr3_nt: TGCGCCAGCAGCCAAGAACGGGGTCGTGGCTACACCTTC; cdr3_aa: CASSQERGRGYTF
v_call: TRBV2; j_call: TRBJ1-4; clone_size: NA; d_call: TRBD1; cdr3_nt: TGTGCCAGCAGTGAAGGCAGGGGGCGAGAAAAACTGTTTTTT; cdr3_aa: CASSEGRGREKLFF
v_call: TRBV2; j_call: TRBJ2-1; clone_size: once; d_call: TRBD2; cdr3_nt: TGTGCCAGCATGGGGACTAGCGTTTACAATGAGCAGTTCTTC; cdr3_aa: CASMGTSVYNEQFF
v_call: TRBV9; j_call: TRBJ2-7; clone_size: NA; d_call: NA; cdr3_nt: TGTGCCAGCAGCGTTGACGACAGCGAGATCTACGAGCAGTACTTC; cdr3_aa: CASSVDDSEIYEQYF
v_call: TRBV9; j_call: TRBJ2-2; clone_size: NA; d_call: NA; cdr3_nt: TGTGCCAGCAGCCCCGGTGGCACCGGGGAGCTGTTTTTT; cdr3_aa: CASSPGGTGELFF
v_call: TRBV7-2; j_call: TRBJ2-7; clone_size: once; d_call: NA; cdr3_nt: TGTGCCAGCAGCTTATGGTATCCAGGGGAGCAGTACTTC; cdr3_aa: CASSLWYPGEQYF
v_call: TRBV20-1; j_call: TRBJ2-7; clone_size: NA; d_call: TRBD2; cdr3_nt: TGCAGTGCTCAGAGCGGGAGAGGGTACTTC; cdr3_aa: CSAQSGRGYF
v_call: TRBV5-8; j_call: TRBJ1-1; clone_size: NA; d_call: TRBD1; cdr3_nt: TGTGCCAGCAGCTTGGTCCACAGGGGAAACACTGAAGCTTTCTTT; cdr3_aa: CASSLVHRGNTEAFF
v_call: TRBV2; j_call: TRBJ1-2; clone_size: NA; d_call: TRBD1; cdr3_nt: TGTGCCAGCAGTGGGACAGGGGGTATTGGTGGCTACACCTTC; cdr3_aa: CASSGTGGIGGYTF
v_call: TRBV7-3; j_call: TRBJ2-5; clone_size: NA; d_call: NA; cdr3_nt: TGTGCCAGCAGCCCCGCCCTCGGGAGATGGGAGACCCAGTACTTC; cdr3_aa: CASSPALGRWETQYF
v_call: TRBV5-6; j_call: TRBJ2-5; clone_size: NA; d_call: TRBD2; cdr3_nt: TGTGCCAGCAGCTACAGGACTAGCGGGGAGACCCAGTACTTC; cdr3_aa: CASSYRTSGETQYF
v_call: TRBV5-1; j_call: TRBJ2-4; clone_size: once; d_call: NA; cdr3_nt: TGCGCCAGCAACATAGCCAAAAACATTCAGTACTTC; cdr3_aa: CASNIAKNIQYF
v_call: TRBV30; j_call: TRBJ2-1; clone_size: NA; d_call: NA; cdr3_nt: TGTGCCTGGCTAATCAATGAGCAGTTCTTC; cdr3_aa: CAWLINEQFF
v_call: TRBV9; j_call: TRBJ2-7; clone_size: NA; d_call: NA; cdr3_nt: TGTGCCAGCAGCGTATCGGGGGAGAGCGAGCAGTACTTC; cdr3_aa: CASSVSGESEQYF
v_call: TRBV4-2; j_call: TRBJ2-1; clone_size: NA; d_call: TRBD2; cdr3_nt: TGTGCCAGCAGCCAAGATTTGCGGACTAGCGGTCTGAGCTGTGAGCAGTTCTTC; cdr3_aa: CASSQDLRTSGLSCEQFF
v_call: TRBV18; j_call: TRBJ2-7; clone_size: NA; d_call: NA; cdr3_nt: TGTGCCAGCTCACCTCAGACAGAATCCTACGAGCAGTACTTC; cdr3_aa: CASSPQTESYEQYF
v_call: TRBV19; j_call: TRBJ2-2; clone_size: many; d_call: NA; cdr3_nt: TGTGCCAGTAGTATAGCGAACCGGGACAGGGAGCTGTTTTTT; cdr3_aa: CASSIANRDRELFF